This TCR beta chain comes out of a study of cytomegalovirus exposure and HLA in healthy donors. 13 Jbeta primers and 60 Vbeta primers were used for the PCR. Here immunoSEQ multiplex PCR was the method, and the copy in TCRdb shows in-frame clones only, minus some. The table includes around 97,000 clones, around a tenth detected once. CDR3 size: 14 residues. Trimming cost V 0 bases and J 3 bases, with 9 bases left between them. Germline lookup yields CDR1 SGHRS and CDR2 YFSETQ. The receptor was derived from a man aged 50 to 60 in good health and CMV-seropositive. The V call is TRBV5-1, the J call TRBJ2-5; D call uncertain. Sequencing was done on a sample of PBMCs. The CDR3 is CASSLGSTEETQYF. For the CDR3, the DNA is TGCGCCAGCAGCTTGGGATCAACAGAAGAGACCCAGTACTTC.